These 21 T cell receptor beta chains were all obtained from the same sample, sequenced in a study of T-cell reconstitution after alpha-beta-depleted transplantation in children. Construction of the TCRbeta library involved unique molecular identifiers. TCRdb re-called the PCR reads with MiXCR, one entry per CDR3 protein. The sample has 200,000 to 300,000 distinct CDR3 sequences; more than 10% are singletons. The input for sequencing was PBMCs from the stem cell graft donor, taken from the stem cell graft. These receptors came from a human donor who donated a stem cell graft to a child with acute lymphoblastic leukemia.

This clonotype was seen at least ten times. J is TRBJ2-5 and V is TRBV28; D is possibly TRBD1 or TRBD2 (5 bases each). V was cut by 3 bases and J by 2 bases, with 13 bases left in between. Germline-derived CDR1 and CDR2 are MDHEN and SYDVKM. The CDR3 is 15 amino acids. This chain's CDR3 is CASSFWGRRQETQYF. The CDR3 bases are TGTGCCAGCAGTTTTTGGGGACGGAGACAAGAGACCCAGTACTTC.

This clonotype was detected many times. J is TRBJ2-2 and V is TRBV29-1; no firm D call. Trimming stripped 1 base from V and 4 bases from J, with 10 bases between. Per the germline V gene, CDR1 is SQVTM and CDR2 is ANQGSEA. This CDR3 has 14 residues. CDR3 in DNA: TGCAGCGTTGAAGGTGTGGGCGGCACCGGGGAGCTGTTTTTT. This encodes CSVEGVGGTGELFF.

A few counts support this clonotype. A read error is likely, as this CDR3 ends without the conserved phenylalanine or tryptophan. The chain carries TRBV7-6 and TRBJ1-5; D call uncertain. Germline CDR1 and CDR2: SGHVS and FNYEAQ. V shed 0 bases and J shed 5 bases, with 5 bases lying between them. The CDR3 contains 13 residues. The CDR3 DNA sequence: TGTGCCAGCAGCTTAGCCAACTATCAGCCCCAGCATCTT. This encodes CASSLANYQPQHL.

This clonotype was recorded at least ten times. This chain connects TRBV5-1 to TRBJ2-7; tentatively, D is TRBD2 (5 bases). Trimming removed 5 bases from V and 6 bases from J, with 9 bases in between. This CDR3 is 11 amino acids long. The V gene's germline CDR1 is SGHRS and CDR2 YFSETQ. The CDR3 protein is CASSRGTEQYF. Here the CDR3 DNA reads TGCGCCAGCAGTCGGGGAACCGAGCAGTACTTC.

This clonotype was seen at least ten times. As DNA, the CDR3 is TGCGCCAGCAGCCAAGATATAACAGGGTGGGTCGGGGAGCTGTTTTTT. It specifies CASSQDITGWVGELFF. The chain is built from TRBV4-3 and TRBJ2-2; a possible D gene is TRBD1 (6 bases). The CDR3 totals 16 residues. Germline V gene lookup returns CDR1 LGHNA and CDR2 YSLEER. Trimming stripped 0 bases from V and 7 bases from J, with 15 bases between.

This clonotype was counted at least ten times. The genes are TRBV3-1 and TRBJ2-1, with TRBD2 matching 8 bases. The CDR3 totals 15 residues. CDR1 and CDR2 (germline): LGHDT, YNNKEL (reference sequence). The J segment lost 8 bases and the V segment lost 7 bases, leaving 13 bases of the junction unmatched. CDR3 in DNA: TGTGCCAGCAACAAAGCGGGAGAAGTCGTCGATGAGCAGTTCTTC. Encoded protein: CASNKAGEVVDEQFF.

This clonotype was seen many times. The chain uses TRBV4-3 and TRBJ2-6; tentatively, D is TRBD2 (5 bases). The CDR3 spans 17 residues. Trimming removed 1 base from V and 4 bases from J, with 14 bases in between. CDR1 LGHNA and CDR2 YSLEER come from the germline V gene. CDR3 bases: TGCGCCAGCAGCCAAGGGCCCCCCGGGAACGGGGCCAACGTCCTGACTTTC. Protein: CASSQGPPGNGANVLTF.

The sample holds a few counts of this clonotype. The chain couples TRBV27 to TRBJ1-1; no clear D. The CDR3 length is 14 residues. Trimming took 0 bases from V and 0 from J, leaving 5 bases between them. Germline loops: CDR1 MNHEY, CDR2 SMNVEV (reference sequence). CDR3 bases: TGTGCCAGCAGTTTATCGAGCGTGAACACTGAAGCTTTCTTT. Translating gives CASSLSSVNTEAFF.

Turning to this clonotype: A much larger clone sits a single nucleotide away, making a read error possible. This rearrangement joins TRBV4-1 to TRBJ2-3, with D hard to call. Germline CDR1 reads MGHRA; CDR2 reads YSYEKL. V lost 0 bases to trimming and J lost 3 bases, with 4 bases between them. The CDR3 loop spans 13 amino acids. The CDR3 nucleotides are TGCGCCAGCAGCCAAGAGATGACAGATACGCAGTATTTT. Translation: CASSQEMTDTQYF.

This clonotype was recorded at least ten times. This sequence joins TRBV6-5 and TRBJ2-7, with 7 bases identical to TRBD1. V lost 0 bases, J lost 2 bases, and 4 bases stayed unmatched. The CDR3 has 15 amino acids. Germline CDR1 reads MNHEY; CDR2 reads SVGAGI. The CDR3 sequence is CASSYSEGAAYEQYF. CDR3 bases: TGTGCCAGCAGTTACTCCGAGGGGGCCGCCTACGAGCAGTACTTC.

Many counts were recorded for this clonotype. The V gene is TRBV7-9, the J gene TRBJ2-5; D unresolved. Germline values: CDR1 SEHNR, CDR2 FQNEAQ (reference sequence). V gave up 5 bases and J gave up 2 bases, with 9 bases separating them. This CDR3 region has 13 residues. CDR3 coding DNA: TGTGCCAGCAGCCTCGACATGCAAGAGACCCAGTACTTC. Translated, it gives CASSLDMQETQYF.

There are many counts of this clonotype. The J gene is TRBJ2-1, the V gene TRBV29-1; D remains unclear. Germline CDR1 and CDR2: SQVTM and ANQGSEA. The CDR3 runs to 11 residues. The V end was cut by 1 base, the J end by 12 bases, with 10 bases between. The CDR3 DNA reads TGCAGCGTTGAAGCCAACAGAGTGCAGTTCTTC. Protein: CSVEANRVQFF.

This clonotype has ten or more counts. The V gene is TRBV6-2 or TRBV6-3, the J gene TRBJ1-5; D unresolved. The CDR3 consists of 13 residues. The germline V gene encodes CDR1 MNHEY and CDR2 SVGEGT. Trimming removed 2 bases at V and 2 bases at J, with 4 bases between. The DNA for the CDR3 is TGTGCCAGCAGTTACAGGGGCAATCAGCCCCAGCATTTT. Its protein is CASSYRGNQPQHF.

The table lists this clonotype with many counts. This chain connects TRBV20-1 to TRBJ2-1; a possible D gene is TRBD2 (6 bases). Trimming pared 2 bases from V and 6 bases from J, leaving 14 bases between. The CDR3 sequence is 14 residues long. The germline V gene has CDR1 DFQATT and CDR2 SNEGSKA (reference sequence). Here the CDR3 DNA reads TGCAGTGCTAGACACTCCCCGGGAGTCAATGAGCAGTTCTTC. Protein: CSARHSPGVNEQFF.

Note on this clonotype: It is likely a read error, because the conserved phenylalanine at the end of the CDR3 is missing. This rearrangement joins TRBV29-1 to TRBJ2-4; no clear D. This CDR3 is 13 amino acids long. The germline V gene has CDR1 SQVTM and CDR2 ANQGSEA. V shed 3 bases and J shed 2 bases, with 8 bases lying between them. CDR3 region: CSVDVGTKNIQYL. In DNA, the CDR3 is TGCAGCGTTGACGTAGGAACCAAAAACATTCAGTACTTG.

This clonotype was seen many times. V is TRBV7-8 and J is TRBJ2-2; possible D gene TRBD1, 6 bases. Germline V gene sequence: CDR1 SGHVS, CDR2 FQNEAQ. This CDR3 contains 14 residues. Trimming removed 4 bases at V and 6 bases at J, with 12 bases between. CDR3 region: CASSSPGAAGELFF. The CDR3 bases are TGTGCCAGCAGCTCGCCAGGGGCGGCCGGGGAGCTGTTTTTT. Complete variable domain (other parts from reference TRBV7-8 and TRBJ2-2): GAGVSQSPRYKVAKRGQDVALRCDPISGHVSLFWYQQALGQGPEFLTYFQNEAQLDKSGLPSDRFFAERPEGSVSTLKIQRTQQEDSAVYLCASSSPGAAGELFFGEGSRLTVL.

This clonotype was recorded many times. This chain links TRBV28 with TRBJ1-1; no firm D call. Trimming stripped 2 bases from V and 4 bases from J, with 14 bases between. This CDR3 contains 15 residues. Germline-derived CDR1 and CDR2 are MDHEN and SYDVKM. The CDR3 region is CASSLGSSLSTEAFF. CDR3 bases: TGTGCCAGCAGTTTAGGGTCCAGCCTGAGCACTGAAGCTTTCTTT.

This clonotype has at least ten counts. The CDR3 DNA is TGCGCCAGCAGCACCCAATCAGACGCGAACACTGAAGCTTTCTTT. This encodes CASSTQSDANTEAFF. This chain joins TRBV5-1 and TRBJ1-1, with D hard to call. Germline CDR1 reads SGHRS; CDR2 reads YFSETQ. The length of the CDR3 is 15 residues. Between the trimmed V and J ends, which lost 4 bases and 1 base, there was a span of 14 bases.

This clonotype was recorded many times. The chain recombines TRBV5-1 with TRBJ2-1, with 7 bases fitting TRBD1. CDR3 length: 15 residues. Germline CDR1 reads SGHRS; CDR2 reads YFSETQ. With 1 base clipped from V and 3 bases from J, the junction kept 4 bases outside the gene matches. The CDR3 protein is CASSLLGTDYNEQFF. In DNA form, the CDR3 reads TGCGCCAGCAGCTTGCTAGGGACAGACTACAATGAGCAGTTCTTC.

This clonotype was observed at least ten times. The chain joins TRBV6-1 to TRBJ2-7; 10 bases line up with TRBD1. V lost 7 bases and J lost 3; bases outside the gene matches: 3. Germline CDR1 and CDR2: MNHNS and SASEGT. There are 13 residues in the CDR3. CDR3 DNA: TGTGCCAGCAAGGGGACAGGGGTCTACGAGCAGTACTTC. As protein: CASKGTGVYEQYF.

This clonotype has more than one count but fewer than ten. V is TRBV28 and J is TRBJ2-5; a possible D gene is TRBD1 (5 bases). The CDR3 is 15 amino acids. CDR1 is MDHEN, CDR2 SYDVKM, per germline. Trimming cost V 3 bases and J 4 bases, with 15 bases left between them. CDR3 in DNA: TGTGCCAGCAGTTTGGGTGGGGCAGCAAGAGAGACCCAGTACTTC. This sequence encodes CASSLGGAARETQYF. The whole variable domain, filled in from reference TRBV28 and TRBJ2-5, reads DVKVTQSSRYLVKRTGEKVFLECVQDMDHENMFWYRQDPGLGLRLIYFSYDVKMKEKGDIPEGYSVSREKKERFSLILESASTNQTSMYLCASSLGGAARETQYFGPGTRLLVL.